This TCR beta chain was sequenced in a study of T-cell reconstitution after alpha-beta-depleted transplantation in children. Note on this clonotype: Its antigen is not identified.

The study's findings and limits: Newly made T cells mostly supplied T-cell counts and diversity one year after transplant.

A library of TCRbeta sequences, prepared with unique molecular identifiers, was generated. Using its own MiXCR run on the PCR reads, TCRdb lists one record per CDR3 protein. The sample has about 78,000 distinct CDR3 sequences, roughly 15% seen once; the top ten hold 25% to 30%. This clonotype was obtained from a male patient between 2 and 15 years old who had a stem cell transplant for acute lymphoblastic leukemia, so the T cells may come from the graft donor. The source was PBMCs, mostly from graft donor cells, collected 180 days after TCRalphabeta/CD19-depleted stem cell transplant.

CDR3 amino acids: CASSSFSGTGKSEQYF. The CDR3 nucleotides are TGCGCCAGCAGTTCTTTCTCCGGGACAGGGAAGTCCGAGCAGTACTTC. The chain employs TRBV4-3 and TRBJ2-7, with 9 bases that match TRBD1. Trimming took 6 bases from V and 6 from J; bases not matched to a gene: 15. Germline V gives CDR1 LGHNA, CDR2 YSLEER. This CDR3 contains 16 residues.